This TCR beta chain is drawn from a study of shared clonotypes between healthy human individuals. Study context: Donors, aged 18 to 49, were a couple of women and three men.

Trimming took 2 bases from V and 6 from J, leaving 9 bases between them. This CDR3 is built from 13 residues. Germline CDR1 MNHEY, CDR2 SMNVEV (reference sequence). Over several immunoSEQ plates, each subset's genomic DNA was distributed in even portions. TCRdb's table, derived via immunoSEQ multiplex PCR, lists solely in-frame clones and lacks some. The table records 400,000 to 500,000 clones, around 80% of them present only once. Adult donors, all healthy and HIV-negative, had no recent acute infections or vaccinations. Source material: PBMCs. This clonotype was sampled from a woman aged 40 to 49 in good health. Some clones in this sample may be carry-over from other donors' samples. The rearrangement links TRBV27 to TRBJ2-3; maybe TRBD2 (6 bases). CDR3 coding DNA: TGTGCCAGCAGTTTACGGGGGTGGGATACGCAGTATTTT. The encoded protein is CASSLRGWDTQYF.